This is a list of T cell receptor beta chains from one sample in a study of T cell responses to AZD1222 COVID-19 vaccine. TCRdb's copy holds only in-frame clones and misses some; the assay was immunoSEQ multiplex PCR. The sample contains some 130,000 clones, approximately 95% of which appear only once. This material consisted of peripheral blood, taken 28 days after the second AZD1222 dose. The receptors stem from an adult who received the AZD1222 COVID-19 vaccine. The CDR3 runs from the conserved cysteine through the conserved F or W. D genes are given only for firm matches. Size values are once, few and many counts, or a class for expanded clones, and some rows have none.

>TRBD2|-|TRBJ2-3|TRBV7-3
CASSLMGLGADTQYF
TGTGCCAGCAGCTTAATGGGACTAGGGGCAGATACGCAGTATTTT
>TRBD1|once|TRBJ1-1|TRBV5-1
CASSPRQGAGTEAFF
TGCGCCAGCAGCCCCCGACAGGGGGCCGGGACTGAAGCTTTCTTT
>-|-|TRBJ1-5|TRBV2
CASRELVYQPQHF
TGTGCCAGCAGAGAGCTAGTCTATCAGCCCCAGCATTTT
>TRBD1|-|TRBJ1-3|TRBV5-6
CASSLMTGVGNTIYF
TGTGCCAGCAGCTTGATGACAGGGGTTGGAAACACCATATATTTT
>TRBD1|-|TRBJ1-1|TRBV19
CASTRDRGKSEAFF
TGTGCCAGTACCAGAGACAGGGGTAAATCTGAAGCTTTCTTT
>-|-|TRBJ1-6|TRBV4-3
CASSQEQGSPLHF
TGCGCCAGCAGCCAAGAGCAGGGTTCACCCCTCCACTTT
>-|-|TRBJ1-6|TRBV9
CASSVGKGGSPLHF
TGTGCCAGCAGCGTAGGAAAGGGAGGTTCACCCCTCCACTTT
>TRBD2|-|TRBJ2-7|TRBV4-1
CASSQPSRGGEQYF
TGCGCCAGCAGCCAGCCTTCGCGGGGGGGCGAGCAGTACTTC
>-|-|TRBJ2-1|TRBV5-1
CASSLEGSDNEQFF
TGCGCCAGCAGCTTGGAGGGTAGCGACAATGAGCAGTTCTTC
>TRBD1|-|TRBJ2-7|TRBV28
CASSDRDRDYEQYF
TGTGCCAGCAGTGACCGGGACAGGGACTACGAGCAGTACTTC
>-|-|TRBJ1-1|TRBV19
CASSIGGVNTEAFF
TGTGCCAGTAGTATTGGGGGGGTGAACACTGAAGCTTTCTTT
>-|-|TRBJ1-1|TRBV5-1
CASSLAQMNTEAFF
TGCGCCAGCAGCTTGGCACAAATGAACACTGAAGCTTTCTTT